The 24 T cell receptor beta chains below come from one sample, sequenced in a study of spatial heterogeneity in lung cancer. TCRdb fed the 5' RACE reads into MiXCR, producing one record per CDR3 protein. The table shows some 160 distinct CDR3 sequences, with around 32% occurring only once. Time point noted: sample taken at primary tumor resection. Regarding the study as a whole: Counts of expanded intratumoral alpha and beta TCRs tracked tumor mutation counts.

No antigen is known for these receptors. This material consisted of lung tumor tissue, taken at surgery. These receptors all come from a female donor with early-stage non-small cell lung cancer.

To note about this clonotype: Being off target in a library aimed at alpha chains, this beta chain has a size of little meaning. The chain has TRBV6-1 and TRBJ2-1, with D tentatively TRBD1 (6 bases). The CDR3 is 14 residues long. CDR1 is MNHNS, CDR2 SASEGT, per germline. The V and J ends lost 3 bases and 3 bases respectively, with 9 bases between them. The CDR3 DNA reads TGTGCCAGCAGTGAGGCACAGGGCTACAATGAGCAGTTCTTC. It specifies CASSEAQGYNEQFF.

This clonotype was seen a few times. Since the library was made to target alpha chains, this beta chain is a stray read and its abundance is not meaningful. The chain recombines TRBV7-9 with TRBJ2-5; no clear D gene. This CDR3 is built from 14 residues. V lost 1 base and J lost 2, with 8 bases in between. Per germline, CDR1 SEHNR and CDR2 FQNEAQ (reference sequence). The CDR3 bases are TGTGCCAGCAGCTTAGTCCAGCTTCAAGAGACCCAGTACTTC. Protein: CASSLVQLQETQYF.

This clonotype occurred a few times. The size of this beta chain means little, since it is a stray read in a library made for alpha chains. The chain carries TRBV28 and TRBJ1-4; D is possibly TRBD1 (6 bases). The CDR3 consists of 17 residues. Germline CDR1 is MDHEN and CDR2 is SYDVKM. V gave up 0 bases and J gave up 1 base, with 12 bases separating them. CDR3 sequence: CASSLWAGEITNEKLFF. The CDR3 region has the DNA TGTGCCAGCAGTTTATGGGCAGGGGAAATAACTAATGAAAAACTGTTTTTT.

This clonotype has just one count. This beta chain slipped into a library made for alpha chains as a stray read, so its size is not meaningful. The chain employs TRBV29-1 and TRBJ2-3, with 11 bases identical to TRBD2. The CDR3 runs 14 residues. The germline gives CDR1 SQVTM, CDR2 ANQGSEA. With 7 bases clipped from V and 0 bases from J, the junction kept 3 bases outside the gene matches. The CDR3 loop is CSAASGRSTDTQYF. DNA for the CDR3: TGCAGCGCCGCTAGCGGGAGGAGCACAGATACGCAGTATTTT.

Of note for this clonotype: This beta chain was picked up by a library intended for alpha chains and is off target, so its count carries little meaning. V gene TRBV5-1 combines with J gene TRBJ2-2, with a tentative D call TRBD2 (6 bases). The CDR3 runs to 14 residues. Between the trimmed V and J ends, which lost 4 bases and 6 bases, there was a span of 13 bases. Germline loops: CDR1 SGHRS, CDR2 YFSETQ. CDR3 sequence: CASSPQWGAGELFF. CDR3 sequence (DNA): TGCGCCAGCAGCCCCCAATGGGGGGCCGGGGAGCTGTTTTTT.

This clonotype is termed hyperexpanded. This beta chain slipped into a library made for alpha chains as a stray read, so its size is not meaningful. The CDR3, as DNA: TGTGCCAGCTCATCCTCGACTAGAATCGGTGAGCAGTACTTC. Translating gives CASSSSTRIGEQYF. The chain is built from TRBV18 and TRBJ2-7; D is perhaps TRBD2 (6 bases). CDR3 size: 14 residues. Between the trimmed V and J ends, which lost 5 bases and 7 bases, there was a span of 18 bases. Germline loops: CDR1 KGHSH, CDR2 LQKENI.

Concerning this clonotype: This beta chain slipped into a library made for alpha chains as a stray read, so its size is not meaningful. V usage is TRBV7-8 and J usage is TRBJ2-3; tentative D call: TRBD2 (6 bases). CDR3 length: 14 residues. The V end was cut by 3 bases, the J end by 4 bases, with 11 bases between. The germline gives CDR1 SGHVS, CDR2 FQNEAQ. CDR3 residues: CASSFRRGSDTQYF. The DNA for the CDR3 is TGTGCCAGCAGCTTCAGACGGGGGTCAGATACGCAGTATTTT.

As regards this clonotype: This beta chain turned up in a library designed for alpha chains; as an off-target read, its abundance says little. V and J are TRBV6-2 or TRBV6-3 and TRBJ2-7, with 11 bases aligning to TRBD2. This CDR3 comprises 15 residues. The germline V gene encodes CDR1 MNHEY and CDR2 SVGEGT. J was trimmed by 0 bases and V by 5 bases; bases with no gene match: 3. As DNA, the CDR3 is TGTGCCAGCAGTGAGGGACTAGCGGACTCCTACGAGCAGTACTTC. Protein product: CASSEGLADSYEQYF.

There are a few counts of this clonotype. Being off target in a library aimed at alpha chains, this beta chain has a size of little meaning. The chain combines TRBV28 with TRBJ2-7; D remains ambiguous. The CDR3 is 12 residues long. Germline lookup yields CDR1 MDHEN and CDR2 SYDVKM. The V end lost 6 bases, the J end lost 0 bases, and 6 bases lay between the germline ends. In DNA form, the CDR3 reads TGTGCCAGCAGGGGCGACTCCTACGAGCAGTACTTC. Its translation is CASRGDSYEQYF. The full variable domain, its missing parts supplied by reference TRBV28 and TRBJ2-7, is DVKVTQSSRYLVKRTGEKVFLECVQDMDHENMFWYRQDPGLGLRLIYFSYDVKMKEKGDIPEGYSVSREKKERFSLILESASTNQTSMYLCASRGDSYEQYFGPGTRLTVT.

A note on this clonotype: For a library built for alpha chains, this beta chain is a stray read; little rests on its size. In nucleotides, the CDR3 is TGTGCCAGCAGTGCTCGCCCCCCGGGGGGGGGTGAGCAGTTCTTC. Translation: CASSARPPGGGEQFF. V usage is TRBV2 and J usage is TRBJ2-1, with 8 nucleotides matching TRBD2. V was pared by 4 bases and J by 9 bases, with 11 bases of the junction left unmatched. Germline CDR1 reads SNHLY; CDR2 reads FYNNEI. The CDR3 runs to 15 residues.

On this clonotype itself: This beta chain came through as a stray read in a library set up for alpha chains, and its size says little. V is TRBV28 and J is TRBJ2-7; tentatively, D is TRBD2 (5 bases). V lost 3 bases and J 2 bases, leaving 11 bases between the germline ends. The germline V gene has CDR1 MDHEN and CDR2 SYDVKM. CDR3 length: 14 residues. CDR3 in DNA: TGTGCCAGCAGTTTGACTAAGGCCACCTACGAGCAGTACTTC. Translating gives CASSLTKATYEQYF.

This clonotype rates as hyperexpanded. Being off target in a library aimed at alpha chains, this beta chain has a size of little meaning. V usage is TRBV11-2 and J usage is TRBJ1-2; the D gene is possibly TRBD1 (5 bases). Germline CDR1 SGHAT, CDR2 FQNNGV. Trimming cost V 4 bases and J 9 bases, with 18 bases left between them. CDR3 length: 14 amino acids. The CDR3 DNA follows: TGTGCCAGCAGCTACCGTACAGGAGTTGGTAGCTACACCTTC. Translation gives CASSYRTGVGSYTF.

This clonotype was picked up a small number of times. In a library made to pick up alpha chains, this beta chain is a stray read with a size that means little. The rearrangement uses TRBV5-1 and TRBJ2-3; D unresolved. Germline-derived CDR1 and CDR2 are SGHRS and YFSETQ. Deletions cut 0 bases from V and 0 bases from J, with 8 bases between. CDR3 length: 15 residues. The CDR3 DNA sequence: TGCGCCAGCAGCTTGGTTCAGGCCAGCACAGATACGCAGTATTTT. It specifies CASSLVQASTDTQYF.

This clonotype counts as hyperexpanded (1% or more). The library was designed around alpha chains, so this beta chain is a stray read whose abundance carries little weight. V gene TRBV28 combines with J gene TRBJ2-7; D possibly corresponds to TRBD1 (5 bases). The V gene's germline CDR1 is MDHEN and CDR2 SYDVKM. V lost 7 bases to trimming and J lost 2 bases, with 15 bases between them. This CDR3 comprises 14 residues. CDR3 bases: TGTGCCAGCATAGTTCAAACAGGAGCCTACGAGCAGTACTTC. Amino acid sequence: CASIVQTGAYEQYF.

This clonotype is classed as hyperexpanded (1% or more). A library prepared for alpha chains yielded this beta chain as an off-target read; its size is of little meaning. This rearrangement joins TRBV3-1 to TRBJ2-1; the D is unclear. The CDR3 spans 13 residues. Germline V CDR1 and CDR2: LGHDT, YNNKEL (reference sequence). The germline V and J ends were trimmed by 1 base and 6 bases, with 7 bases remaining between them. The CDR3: CASSQAVVNEQFF. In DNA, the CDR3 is TGTGCCAGCAGCCAAGCAGTTGTCAATGAGCAGTTCTTC.

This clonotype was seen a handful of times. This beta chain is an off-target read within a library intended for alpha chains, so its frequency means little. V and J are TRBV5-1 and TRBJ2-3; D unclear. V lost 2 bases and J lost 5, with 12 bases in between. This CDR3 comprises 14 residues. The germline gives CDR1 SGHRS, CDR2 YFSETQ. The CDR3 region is CASSFDQTGDTQYF. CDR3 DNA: TGCGCCAGCAGCTTCGATCAGACTGGAGATACGCAGTATTTT.

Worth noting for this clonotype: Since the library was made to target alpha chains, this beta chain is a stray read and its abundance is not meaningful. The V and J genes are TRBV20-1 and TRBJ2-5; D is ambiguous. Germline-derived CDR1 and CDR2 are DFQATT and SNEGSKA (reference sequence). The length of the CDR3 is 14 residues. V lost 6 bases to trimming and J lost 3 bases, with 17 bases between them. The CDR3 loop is CSAESEPEKETQYF. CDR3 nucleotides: TGCAGTGCGGAGAGTGAGCCGGAAAAAGAGACCCAGTACTTC.

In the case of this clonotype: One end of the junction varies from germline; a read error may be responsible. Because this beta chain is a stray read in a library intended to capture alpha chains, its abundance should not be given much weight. The CDR3 spells CVSRRTAFQADTQYF. The CDR3 DNA follows: TGTGTCAGCAGACGGACGGCTTTCCAGGCAGATACGCAGTATTTT. The chain employs TRBV6-2 or TRBV6-3 and TRBJ2-3; D not resolved. The CDR3 is 15 amino acids. CDR1 is MNHEY, CDR2 SVGEGT, per germline.

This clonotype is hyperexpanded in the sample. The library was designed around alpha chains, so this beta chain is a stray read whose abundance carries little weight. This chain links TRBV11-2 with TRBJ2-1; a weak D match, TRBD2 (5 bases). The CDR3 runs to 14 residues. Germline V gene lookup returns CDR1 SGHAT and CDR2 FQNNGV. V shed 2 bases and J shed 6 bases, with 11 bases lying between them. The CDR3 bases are TGTGCCAGCAGCTTAAGCGGTCAGATCAATGAGCAGTTCTTC. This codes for CASSLSGQINEQFF.

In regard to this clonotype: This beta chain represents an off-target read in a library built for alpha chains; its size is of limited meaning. The CDR3: CASRVGLSHGYTF. The CDR3 nucleotides read TGTGCCAGCAGAGTCGGGCTGTCCCATGGCTACACCTTC. The chain has TRBV2 and TRBJ1-2, with unresolved D. The germline V and J ends were trimmed by 6 bases and 6 bases, with 14 bases remaining between them. The CDR3 is made up of 13 amino acids. Germline CDR1 reads SNHLY; CDR2 reads FYNNEI.

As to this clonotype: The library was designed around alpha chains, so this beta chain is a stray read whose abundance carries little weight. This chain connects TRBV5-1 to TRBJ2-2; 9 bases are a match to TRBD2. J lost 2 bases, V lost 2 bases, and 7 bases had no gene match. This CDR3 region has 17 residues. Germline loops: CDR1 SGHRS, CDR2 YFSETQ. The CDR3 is CASSFSGTSRNTGELFF. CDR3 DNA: TGCGCCAGCAGCTTTTCTGGGACTAGCAGAAACACCGGGGAGCTGTTTTTT.

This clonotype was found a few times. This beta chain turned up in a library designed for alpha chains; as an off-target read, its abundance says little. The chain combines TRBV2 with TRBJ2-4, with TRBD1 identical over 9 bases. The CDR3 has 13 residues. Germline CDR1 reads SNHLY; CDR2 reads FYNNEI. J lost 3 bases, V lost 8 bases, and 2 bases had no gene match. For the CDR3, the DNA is TGTGCCAGCTTGGACAGGGGCAAAAACATTCAGTACTTC. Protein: CASLDRGKNIQYF.

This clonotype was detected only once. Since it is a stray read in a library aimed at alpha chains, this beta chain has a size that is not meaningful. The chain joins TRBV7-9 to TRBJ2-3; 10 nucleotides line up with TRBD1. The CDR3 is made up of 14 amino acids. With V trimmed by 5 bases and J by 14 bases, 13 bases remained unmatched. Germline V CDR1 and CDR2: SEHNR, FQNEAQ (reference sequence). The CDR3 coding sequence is TGTGCCAGCAGCCAACCCAGACAGGGGGCGAGGATGTATTTT. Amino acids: CASSQPRQGARMYF.

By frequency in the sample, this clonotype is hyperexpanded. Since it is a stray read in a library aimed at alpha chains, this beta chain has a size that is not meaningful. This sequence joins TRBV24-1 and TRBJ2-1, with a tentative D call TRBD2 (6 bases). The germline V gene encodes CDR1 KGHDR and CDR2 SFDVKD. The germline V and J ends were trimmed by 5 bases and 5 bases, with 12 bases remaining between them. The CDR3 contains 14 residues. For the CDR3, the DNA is TGTGCCACCAGTGGGAGGGGACCAAACAATGAGCAGTTCTTC. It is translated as CATSGRGPNNEQFF.